Detailed here is one T cell receptor (beta chain). What it recognizes is unknown. The source of the sample is a study of cytomegalovirus exposure and HLA in healthy donors. Overall study findings and caveats: Accounts indicate the classifier identified cytomegalovirus status with strong specificity and sensitivity.

Primers: 60 Vbeta forward and 13 Jbeta reverse. Sequencing was performed with immunoSEQ multiplex PCR; in TCRdb, only in-frame clones are kept and a portion is missing. The table includes 150,000 to 200,000 clones, about 81% detected once. The clonotype originates from a woman aged 50 to 60 in good health and CMV-seropositive. The sequenced sample consisted of PBMCs.

The CDR3 DNA sequence: TGTGCCAGCAGCCTGGATAGCGGGGGCACAGATACGCAGTATTTT. Translated: CASSLDSGGTDTQYF. The chain employs TRBV7-2 and TRBJ2-3; the match to TRBD2 covers 8 bases. Losses at the gene ends were 5 bases for V and 1 base for J; bases not matched to a gene: 5. The CDR3 runs 15 residues. Germline CDR1 reads SGHTA; CDR2 reads FQGNSA.